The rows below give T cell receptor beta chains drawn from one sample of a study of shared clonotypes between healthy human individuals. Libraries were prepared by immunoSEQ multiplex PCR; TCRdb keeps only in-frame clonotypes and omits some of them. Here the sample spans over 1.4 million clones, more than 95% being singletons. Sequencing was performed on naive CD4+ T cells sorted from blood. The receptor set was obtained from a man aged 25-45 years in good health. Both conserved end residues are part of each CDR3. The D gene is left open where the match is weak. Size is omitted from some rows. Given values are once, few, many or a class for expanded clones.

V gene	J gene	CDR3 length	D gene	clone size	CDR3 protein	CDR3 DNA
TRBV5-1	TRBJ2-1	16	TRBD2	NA	CASSWGLAGDYNEQFF	TGCGCCAGCAGCTGGGGACTAGCGGGAGACTACAATGAGCAGTTCTTC
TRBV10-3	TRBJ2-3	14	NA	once	CAIASRGSTDTQYF	TGTGCCATCGCTAGCCGAGGTAGCACAGATACGCAGTATTTT
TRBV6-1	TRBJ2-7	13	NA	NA	CASSERWGEEQYF	TGTGCCAGCAGTGAAAGGTGGGGGGAAGAGCAGTACTTC
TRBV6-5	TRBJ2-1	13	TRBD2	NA	CASSLLRREEKFF	TGTGCCAGCAGTTTATTACGGCGGGAGGAGAAGTTCTTC
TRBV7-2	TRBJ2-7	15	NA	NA	CASSPRTEDAREQYF	TGTGCCAGCAGCCCGAGGACAGAGGACGCACGGGAGCAGTACTTC
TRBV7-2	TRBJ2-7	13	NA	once	CASSLPSSYEQYF	TGTGCCAGCAGCTTACCAAGCTCCTACGAGCAGTACTTC
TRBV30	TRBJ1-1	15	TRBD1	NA	CAWNRQGQEFTEAFF	TGTGCCTGGAATAGACAGGGTCAGGAGTTCACTGAAGCTTTCTTT
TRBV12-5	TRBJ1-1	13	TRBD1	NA	CASRQGAGTEAFF	TGTGCTAGCAGACAGGGGGCAGGGACTGAAGCTTTCTTT
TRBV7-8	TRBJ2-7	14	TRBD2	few	CASSGLAGGYEQYF	TGTGCCAGCAGCGGACTAGCGGGGGGCTACGAGCAGTACTTC
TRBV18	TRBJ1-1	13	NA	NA	CASSQGPEFEAFF	TGTGCCAGCTCACAGGGACCAGAGTTTGAAGCTTTCTTT
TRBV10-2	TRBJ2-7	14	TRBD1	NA	CASSPRTGPYEQYF	TGCGCCAGCAGCCCCCGGACAGGCCCCTACGAGCAGTACTTC
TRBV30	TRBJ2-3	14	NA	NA	CATQARAWIDTQYF	TGTGCCACCCAAGCTAGGGCCTGGATAGATACGCAGTATTTT
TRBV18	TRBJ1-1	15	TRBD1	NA	CASSPQGGMNTEAFF	TGTGCCAGCTCACCCCAGGGGGGTATGAACACTGAAGCTTTCTTT
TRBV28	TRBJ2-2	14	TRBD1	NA	CASSMLGGRGELFF	TGTGCCAGCAGTATGTTAGGGGGCAGGGGGGAGCTGTTTTTT
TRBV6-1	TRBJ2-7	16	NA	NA	CASSGAGRADFYEQYF	TGTGCCAGCAGTGGGGCTGGGCGGGCTGATTTTTACGAGCAGTACTTC
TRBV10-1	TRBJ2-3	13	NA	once	CASNHRSTDTQYF	TGCGCCAGCAACCACAGAAGCACAGATACGCAGTATTTT
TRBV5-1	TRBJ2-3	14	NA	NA	CASSLETSRDTQYF	TGCGCCAGCAGCTTGGAAACCTCTAGGGATACGCAGTATTTT
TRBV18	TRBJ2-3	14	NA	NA	CASSPTWGSDTQYF	TGTGCCAGCTCACCCACGTGGGGATCGGATACGCAGTATTTT
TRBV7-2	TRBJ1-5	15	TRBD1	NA	CASSLGDRGDQPQHF	TGTGCCAGCAGCTTAGGAGACAGGGGCGATCAGCCCCAGCATTTT
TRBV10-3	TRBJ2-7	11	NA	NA	CAISEVLEQYF	TGTGCCATCAGTGAAGTCCTCGAGCAGTACTTC
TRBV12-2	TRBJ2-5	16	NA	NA	CASRSGVRDSQETQYF	TGTGCAAGTCGCTCCGGTGTCCGGGACAGCCAAGAGACCCAGTACTTC
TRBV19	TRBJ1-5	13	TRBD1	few	CASTRQGVQPQHF	TGTGCCAGTACGAGACAGGGAGTCCAGCCCCAGCATTTT
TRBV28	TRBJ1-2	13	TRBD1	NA	CASSYRGLGGYTF	TGTGCCAGCAGCTACAGGGGCCTAGGTGGCTACACCTTC
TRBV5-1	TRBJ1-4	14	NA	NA	CASTWGDAGEKLFF	TGCGCCAGCACTTGGGGGGACGCCGGTGAAAAACTGTTTTTT
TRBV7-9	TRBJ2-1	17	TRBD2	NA	CASSLGLAGGLYNEQFF	TGTGCCAGCAGCTTAGGACTAGCGGGAGGCCTATACAATGAGCAGTTCTTC
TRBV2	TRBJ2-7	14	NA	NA	CASSVEVGSYEQYF	TGTGCCAGCAGTGTGGAGGTAGGGTCCTACGAGCAGTACTTC